The rows below give T cell receptor beta chains drawn from one sample of a study of shared clonotypes between healthy human individuals. Profiling relied on immunoSEQ multiplex PCR, and the TCRdb table lists in-frame clones only, not all of them. Of roughly 2,500,000 clones listed, roughly 93% are singletons. The sample comprised naive CD4+ T cells from PBMCs. These receptors all come from a man between 18 and 35 years old in good health. Some clones in this sample may be carry-over from other donors' samples. The CDR3 runs from the conserved cysteine through the conserved F or W. The order of the fields is J gene, CDR3 length, D gene, V gene, clone size, CDR3 DNA, CDR3 protein. The D gene is left open where the match is weak. Size values are once, few and many counts, or a class for expanded clones, and some rows have none.

J gene: TRBJ1-5; CDR3 length: 15; D gene: NA; V gene: TRBV15; clone size: NA; CDR3 DNA: TGTGCCACCAGCAGAGGCGCGACTCTACATCAGCCCCAGCATTTT; CDR3 protein: CATSRGATLHQPQHF
J gene: TRBJ2-1; CDR3 length: 11; D gene: TRBD2; V gene: TRBV2; clone size: NA; CDR3 DNA: TGTGGTTCCGGGGGGGGCCATGAGCAGTTCTTC; CDR3 protein: CGSGGGHEQFF
J gene: TRBJ2-3; CDR3 length: 15; D gene: TRBD2; V gene: TRBV2; clone size: NA; CDR3 DNA: TGTGCCAGCAGCCCCAGCGGGAGAGACACAGATACGCAGTATTTT; CDR3 protein: CASSPSGRDTDTQYF
J gene: TRBJ2-3; CDR3 length: 14; D gene: NA; V gene: TRBV7-6; clone size: NA; CDR3 DNA: TGTGCCAGCAGCCGACTGTCAGGGACAGATACGCAGTATTTT; CDR3 protein: CASSRLSGTDTQYF
J gene: TRBJ2-3; CDR3 length: 16; D gene: NA; V gene: TRBV9; clone size: once; CDR3 DNA: TGTGCCAGCAGCCCCCCGGGACCTCCGACGGGTGATACGCAGTATTTT; CDR3 protein: CASSPPGPPTGDTQYF
J gene: TRBJ1-6; CDR3 length: 14; D gene: TRBD1; V gene: TRBV5-6; clone size: once; CDR3 DNA: TGTGCCAGCAGCTGGACAGGGGAAGATTCACCCCTCCACTTT; CDR3 protein: CASSWTGEDSPLHF
J gene: TRBJ2-5; CDR3 length: 11; D gene: TRBD1; V gene: TRBV6-6; clone size: once; CDR3 DNA: TGTGCCAGCATCAGGGGGGAGACCCAGTACTTC; CDR3 protein: CASIRGETQYF
J gene: TRBJ2-1; CDR3 length: 14; D gene: TRBD2; V gene: TRBV5-4; clone size: NA; CDR3 DNA: TGTGCCAGCAGCCCCGGGGGGTCTGTTGGCGAGCAGTTCTTC; CDR3 protein: CASSPGGSVGEQFF
J gene: TRBJ2-1; CDR3 length: 16; D gene: TRBD2; V gene: TRBV5-4; clone size: NA; CDR3 DNA: TGTGCCAGCAGCCCTGCGACTAGCGGGACTTACAATGAGCAGTTCTTC; CDR3 protein: CASSPATSGTYNEQFF
J gene: TRBJ1-1; CDR3 length: 15; D gene: NA; V gene: TRBV28; clone size: NA; CDR3 DNA: TGTGCCAGCAGAACCCCGGGAGGGGGGCCCACTGAAGCTTTCTTT; CDR3 protein: CASRTPGGGPTEAFF
J gene: TRBJ2-7; CDR3 length: 14; D gene: NA; V gene: TRBV28; clone size: NA; CDR3 DNA: TGTGCCTCCGAAAGCCCGGGCAGGCGTTACGAGCAGTACTTC; CDR3 protein: CASESPGRRYEQYF
J gene: TRBJ1-4; CDR3 length: 14; D gene: NA; V gene: TRBV28; clone size: NA; CDR3 DNA: TGTGCCAGCAGTTTATTGGGAAACAGTGAAAAACTGTTTTTT; CDR3 protein: CASSLLGNSEKLFF
J gene: TRBJ2-4; CDR3 length: 15; D gene: NA; V gene: TRBV4-3; clone size: NA; CDR3 DNA: TGCGCCAGCAGCCAAGATCCGGGGCCTAAAAACATTCAGTACTTC; CDR3 protein: CASSQDPGPKNIQYF
J gene: TRBJ2-7; CDR3 length: 16; D gene: NA; V gene: TRBV9; clone size: NA; CDR3 DNA: TGTGCCAGCAGCCTAGGGGGTAGCGGCGGCTCCTACGAGCAGTACTTC; CDR3 protein: CASSLGGSGGSYEQYF
J gene: TRBJ2-2; CDR3 length: 15; D gene: NA; V gene: TRBV4-1; clone size: NA; CDR3 DNA: TGCGCCAGCAGCCAAGCACTAGCAGGCACCGGGGAGCTGTTTTTT; CDR3 protein: CASSQALAGTGELFF
J gene: TRBJ2-3; CDR3 length: 18; D gene: TRBD2; V gene: TRBV5-1; clone size: NA; CDR3 DNA: TGCGCCAGCAGCTTGGTCCCGGGAGGGGTACTCGCGACAGATACGCAGTATTTT; CDR3 protein: CASSLVPGGVLATDTQYF
J gene: TRBJ2-7; CDR3 length: 14; D gene: TRBD1; V gene: TRBV4-1; clone size: NA; CDR3 DNA: TGCGCCAGCAGCCGAAGGGACAGGGGGGACGAGCAGTACTTC; CDR3 protein: CASSRRDRGDEQYF
J gene: TRBJ2-7; CDR3 length: 14; D gene: TRBD1; V gene: TRBV7-6; clone size: NA; CDR3 DNA: TGTGCCAGCAGCTCACAGGGGTCCCCCTACGAGCAGTACTTC; CDR3 protein: CASSSQGSPYEQYF
J gene: TRBJ2-3; CDR3 length: 15; D gene: TRBD1; V gene: TRBV28; clone size: NA; CDR3 DNA: TGTGCCAGCAGCACGTCGGACAGGGTTGCAGATACGCAGTATTTT; CDR3 protein: CASSTSDRVADTQYF
J gene: TRBJ1-4; CDR3 length: 13; D gene: NA; V gene: TRBV18; clone size: few; CDR3 DNA: TGTGCCAGCTCACCACTGGGGCATGAAAAACTGTTTTTT; CDR3 protein: CASSPLGHEKLFF
J gene: TRBJ2-1; CDR3 length: 16; D gene: NA; V gene: TRBV9; clone size: NA; CDR3 DNA: TGTGCCAGCAGCGTAGAGGGCGTCGTCTCTTACAATGAGCAGTTCTTC; CDR3 protein: CASSVEGVVSYNEQFF
J gene: TRBJ2-7; CDR3 length: 14; D gene: TRBD1; V gene: TRBV6-5; clone size: NA; CDR3 DNA: TGTGCCAGCAGTTCCCGGACAGGCTCCTACGAGCAGTACTTC; CDR3 protein: CASSSRTGSYEQYF
J gene: TRBJ1-2; CDR3 length: 14; D gene: TRBD1; V gene: TRBV7-9; clone size: NA; CDR3 DNA: TGTGCCACCGGGACAGGGGCTCCAAACTATGGCTACACCTTC; CDR3 protein: CATGTGAPNYGYTF
J gene: TRBJ2-7; CDR3 length: 14; D gene: TRBD1; V gene: TRBV7-6; clone size: NA; CDR3 DNA: TGTGCCAGCAGCTCGAACAGGGGGAACTACGAGCAGTACTTC; CDR3 protein: CASSSNRGNYEQYF
J gene: TRBJ2-7; CDR3 length: 12; D gene: NA; V gene: TRBV5-5; clone size: NA; CDR3 DNA: TGTGCCAGCAGCTTGCCGGCCTCCGAGCAGTACTTC; CDR3 protein: CASSLPASEQYF
J gene: TRBJ1-1; CDR3 length: 13; D gene: NA; V gene: TRBV6-5; clone size: NA; CDR3 DNA: TGTGCCAGCAATGCTGACAGAGACACTGAAGCTTTCTTT; CDR3 protein: CASNADRDTEAFF
J gene: TRBJ2-1; CDR3 length: 17; D gene: NA; V gene: TRBV7-2; clone size: NA; CDR3 DNA: TGTGCCAGCAGCTTAGGAGCAGGGGCCCTCTCCTACAATGAGCAGTTCTTC; CDR3 protein: CASSLGAGALSYNEQFF
J gene: TRBJ2-2; CDR3 length: 16; D gene: NA; V gene: TRBV6-5; clone size: NA; CDR3 DNA: TGTGCCAGCACTTACGACAGGTTAGGGGCCACCGGGGAGCTGTTTTTT; CDR3 protein: CASTYDRLGATGELFF
J gene: TRBJ2-5; CDR3 length: 14; D gene: NA; V gene: TRBV11-2; clone size: NA; CDR3 DNA: TGTGCCAGCAGCATGACAGCCCGAATTGAGGCCCAGTACTTC; CDR3 protein: CASSMTARIEAQYF
J gene: TRBJ1-5; CDR3 length: 14; D gene: NA; V gene: TRBV28; clone size: once; CDR3 DNA: TGTGCCAGCAGTTCCCCGGGTAGCAATCAGCCCCAGCATTTT; CDR3 protein: CASSSPGSNQPQHF
J gene: TRBJ1-1; CDR3 length: 18; D gene: NA; V gene: TRBV29-1; clone size: NA; CDR3 DNA: TGCAGCGTTCAGGCCCTCTACCCGCTAGAGATTATGAACACTGAAGCTTTCTTT; CDR3 protein: CSVQALYPLEIMNTEAFF
J gene: TRBJ2-5; CDR3 length: 14; D gene: NA; V gene: TRBV7-3; clone size: NA; CDR3 DNA: TGTGCCAGCAGCTTACGTCCTTGGCAAGAGACCCAGTACTTC; CDR3 protein: CASSLRPWQETQYF
J gene: TRBJ1-5; CDR3 length: 13; D gene: NA; V gene: TRBV7-2; clone size: NA; CDR3 DNA: TGTGCCAGCAGCTTAGCAGGGTATCAGCCCCAGCATTTT; CDR3 protein: CASSLAGYQPQHF
J gene: TRBJ2-6; CDR3 length: 12; D gene: NA; V gene: TRBV30; clone size: NA; CDR3 DNA: TGTGCCCGGAAGGGTGGGGCCAACGTCCTGACTTTC; CDR3 protein: CARKGGANVLTF
J gene: TRBJ1-4; CDR3 length: 16; D gene: NA; V gene: TRBV5-1; clone size: NA; CDR3 DNA: TGCGCCAGCGGAACATACGCGGGACTAACTAATGAAAAACTGTTTTTT; CDR3 protein: CASGTYAGLTNEKLFF
J gene: TRBJ2-7; CDR3 length: 15; D gene: TRBD2; V gene: TRBV5-8; clone size: NA; CDR3 DNA: TGTGCCAGCAGGCTACCCGGGACTACAGCCTACGAGCAGTACTTC; CDR3 protein: CASRLPGTTAYEQYF
J gene: TRBJ1-2; CDR3 length: 14; D gene: NA; V gene: TRBV5-4; clone size: NA; CDR3 DNA: TGTGCCAGCAGCTTGGGACGGAGTAACTATGGCTACACCTTC; CDR3 protein: CASSLGRSNYGYTF
J gene: TRBJ2-5; CDR3 length: 15; D gene: TRBD2; V gene: TRBV5-4; clone size: NA; CDR3 DNA: TGTGCCAGCAGTTCCGGGACTAGCGGGAAGGTGACCCAGTACTTC; CDR3 protein: CASSSGTSGKVTQYF
J gene: TRBJ2-7; CDR3 length: 13; D gene: NA; V gene: TRBV19; clone size: NA; CDR3 DNA: TGTGCCAGCTCAGGGACTGTCTCCTACGAGCAGTACTTC; CDR3 protein: CASSGTVSYEQYF
J gene: TRBJ2-7; CDR3 length: 12; D gene: NA; V gene: TRBV7-9; clone size: once; CDR3 DNA: TGTGCCAGCAGCTTAGCCGGAGACGAGCAGTACTTC; CDR3 protein: CASSLAGDEQYF
J gene: TRBJ2-2; CDR3 length: 16; D gene: TRBD2; V gene: TRBV27; clone size: once; CDR3 DNA: TGTGCCAGCAGGAGACTAGCGGGAGTTTACACCGGGGAGCTGTTTTTT; CDR3 protein: CASRRLAGVYTGELFF
J gene: TRBJ2-7; CDR3 length: 14; D gene: NA; V gene: TRBV10-3; clone size: once; CDR3 DNA: TGTGCCATCAGTGAGTCTGTGGGATGGTCCGAGCAGTACTTC; CDR3 protein: CAISESVGWSEQYF
J gene: TRBJ2-2; CDR3 length: 15; D gene: TRBD1; V gene: TRBV15; clone size: NA; CDR3 DNA: TGTGCCACCAGCAGAGGGGACAGGGGGGCCGGGGAGCTGTTTTTT; CDR3 protein: CATSRGDRGAGELFF
J gene: TRBJ2-3; CDR3 length: 15; D gene: NA; V gene: TRBV7-2; clone size: NA; CDR3 DNA: TGTGCCAGCAGCCCACGGGGACTTAGCACAGATACGCAGTATTTT; CDR3 protein: CASSPRGLSTDTQYF
J gene: TRBJ2-7; CDR3 length: 14; D gene: NA; V gene: TRBV5-1; clone size: NA; CDR3 DNA: TGCGCCAGCAGCCCACCGAGACAAGTCTACGAGCAGTACTTC; CDR3 protein: CASSPPRQVYEQYF
J gene: TRBJ1-5; CDR3 length: 16; D gene: NA; V gene: TRBV18; clone size: many; CDR3 DNA: TGTGCCAGCTCACCGGGAGCTATCCGGGGCAATCAGCCCCAGCATTTT; CDR3 protein: CASSPGAIRGNQPQHF
J gene: TRBJ1-2; CDR3 length: 15; D gene: NA; V gene: TRBV16; clone size: NA; CDR3 DNA: TGTGCCAGCAGCCAGGGACGGAATCTCAACTATGGCTACACCTTC; CDR3 protein: CASSQGRNLNYGYTF
J gene: TRBJ1-1; CDR3 length: 14; D gene: NA; V gene: TRBV29-1; clone size: once; CDR3 DNA: TGCAGCGTGAGGCGGGCCACAGCTACCTTTGCGGCTTTCTTT; CDR3 protein: CSVRRATATFAAFF
J gene: TRBJ1-1; CDR3 length: 14; D gene: NA; V gene: TRBV29-1; clone size: NA; CDR3 DNA: TGCAGCGTCAGGACCCGGAGAGAGGACACTGAAGCTTTCTTT; CDR3 protein: CSVRTRREDTEAFF
J gene: TRBJ1-5; CDR3 length: 12; D gene: NA; V gene: TRBV5-1; clone size: NA; CDR3 DNA: TGCGCCAGCAGCGACCCGGGTTTACCCCAGCATTTT; CDR3 protein: CASSDPGLPQHF
J gene: TRBJ2-1; CDR3 length: 14; D gene: NA; V gene: TRBV28; clone size: NA; CDR3 DNA: TGTGCCAGCAGTGTTCCGAGCTCCTACAATGAGCAGTTCTTC; CDR3 protein: CASSVPSSYNEQFF
J gene: TRBJ2-7; CDR3 length: 16; D gene: TRBD1; V gene: TRBV5-1; clone size: NA; CDR3 DNA: TGCGCCAGCAGCTTTGGTTGGGGGACAGGTTCCTACGAGCAGTACTTC; CDR3 protein: CASSFGWGTGSYEQYF